This T cell receptor (beta chain) was retrieved from a study of CD8+ T cells in alopecia areata. Study-level findings and limits: One nonresponder leaves baseline CD8+ expansion's link to response uncertain.

This clone was seen a few times. Its specificity is not known. The CDR3 extends over 15 amino acids. Germline V gives CDR1 SGHDN, CDR2 FVKESK. V lost 0 bases, J lost 8 bases, and 11 bases lay in between. Treatment defined: oral pan-JAK inhibitor, 5-10 mg twice daily. Extracted from the samples, RNA was reverse transcribed into cDNA to serve as the sequencing template. Profiled with immunoSEQ multiplex PCR; TCRdb holds only in-frame clones, not every one. The sample has roughly 200,000 clones; about 55% are singletons. The rearrangement links TRBV14 to TRBJ1-6; D is unclear. This receptor was taken from a human donor with alopecia areata. The source was CD8+ T cells sorted from blood, collected at week 24, from a patient treated with tofacitinib. The CDR3 nucleotides read TGTGCCAGCAGCCAAGATTACGGAGAATATTCACCCCTCCACTTT. Amino acids: CASSQDYGEYSPLHF.